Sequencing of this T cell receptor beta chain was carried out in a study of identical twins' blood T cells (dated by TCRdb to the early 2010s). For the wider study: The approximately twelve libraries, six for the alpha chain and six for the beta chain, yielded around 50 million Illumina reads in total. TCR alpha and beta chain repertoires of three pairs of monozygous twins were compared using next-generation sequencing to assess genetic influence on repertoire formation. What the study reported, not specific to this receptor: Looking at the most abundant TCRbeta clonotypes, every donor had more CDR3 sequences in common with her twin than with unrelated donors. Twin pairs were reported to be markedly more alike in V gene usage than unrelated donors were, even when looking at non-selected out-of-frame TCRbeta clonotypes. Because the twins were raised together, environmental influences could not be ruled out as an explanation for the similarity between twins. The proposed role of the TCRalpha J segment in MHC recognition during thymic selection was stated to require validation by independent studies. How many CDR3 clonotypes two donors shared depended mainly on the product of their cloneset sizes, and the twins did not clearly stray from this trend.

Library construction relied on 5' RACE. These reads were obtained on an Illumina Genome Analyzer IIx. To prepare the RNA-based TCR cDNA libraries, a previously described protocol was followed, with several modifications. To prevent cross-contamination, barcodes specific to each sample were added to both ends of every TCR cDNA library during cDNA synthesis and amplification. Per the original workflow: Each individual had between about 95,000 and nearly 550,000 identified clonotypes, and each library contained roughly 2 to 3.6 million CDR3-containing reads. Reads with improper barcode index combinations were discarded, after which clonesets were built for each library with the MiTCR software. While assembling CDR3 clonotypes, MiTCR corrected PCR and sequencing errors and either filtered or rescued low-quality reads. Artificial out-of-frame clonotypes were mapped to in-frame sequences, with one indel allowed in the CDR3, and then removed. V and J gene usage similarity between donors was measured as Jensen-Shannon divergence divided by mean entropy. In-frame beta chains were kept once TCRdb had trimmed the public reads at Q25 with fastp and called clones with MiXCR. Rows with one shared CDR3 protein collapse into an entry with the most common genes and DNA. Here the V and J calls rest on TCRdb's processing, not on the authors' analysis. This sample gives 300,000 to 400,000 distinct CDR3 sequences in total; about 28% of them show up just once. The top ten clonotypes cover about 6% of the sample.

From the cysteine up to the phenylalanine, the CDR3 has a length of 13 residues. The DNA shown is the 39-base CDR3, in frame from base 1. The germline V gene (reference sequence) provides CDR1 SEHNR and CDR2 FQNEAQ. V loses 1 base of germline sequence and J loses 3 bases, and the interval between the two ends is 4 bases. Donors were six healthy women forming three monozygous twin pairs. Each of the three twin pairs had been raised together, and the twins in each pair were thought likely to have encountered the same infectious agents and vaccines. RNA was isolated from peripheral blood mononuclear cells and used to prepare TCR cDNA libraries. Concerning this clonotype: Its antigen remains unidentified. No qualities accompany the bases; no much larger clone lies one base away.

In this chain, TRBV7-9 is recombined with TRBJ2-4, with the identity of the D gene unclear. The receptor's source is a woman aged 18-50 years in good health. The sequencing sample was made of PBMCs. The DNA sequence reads TGTGCCAGCAGCTTAGGACACAAAAACATTCAGTACTTC. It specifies CASSLGHKNIQYF.